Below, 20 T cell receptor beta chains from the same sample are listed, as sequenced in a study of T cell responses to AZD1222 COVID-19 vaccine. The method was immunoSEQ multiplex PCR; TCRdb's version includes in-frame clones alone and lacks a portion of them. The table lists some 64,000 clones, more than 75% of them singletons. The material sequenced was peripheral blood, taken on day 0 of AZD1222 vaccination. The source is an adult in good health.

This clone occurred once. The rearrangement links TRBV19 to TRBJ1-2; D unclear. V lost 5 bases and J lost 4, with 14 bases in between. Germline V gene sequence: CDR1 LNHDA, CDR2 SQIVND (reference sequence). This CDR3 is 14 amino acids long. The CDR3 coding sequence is TGTGCCAGTAGTCTGAACATGGACGGCTATGGCTACACCTTC. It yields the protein CASSLNMDGYGYTF.

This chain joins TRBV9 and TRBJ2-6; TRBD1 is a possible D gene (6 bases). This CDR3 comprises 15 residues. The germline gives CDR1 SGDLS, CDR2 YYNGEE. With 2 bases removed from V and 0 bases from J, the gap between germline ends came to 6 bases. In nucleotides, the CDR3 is TGTGCCAGCAGCGTCAGGGGCTCTGGGGCCAACGTCCTGACTTTC. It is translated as CASSVRGSGANVLTF.

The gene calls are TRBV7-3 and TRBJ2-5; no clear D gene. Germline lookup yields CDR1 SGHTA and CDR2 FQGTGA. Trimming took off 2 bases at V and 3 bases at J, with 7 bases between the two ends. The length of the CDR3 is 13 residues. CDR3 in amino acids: CASSLSAKETQYF. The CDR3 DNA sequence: TGTGCCAGCAGCTTATCTGCGAAAGAGACCCAGTACTTC.

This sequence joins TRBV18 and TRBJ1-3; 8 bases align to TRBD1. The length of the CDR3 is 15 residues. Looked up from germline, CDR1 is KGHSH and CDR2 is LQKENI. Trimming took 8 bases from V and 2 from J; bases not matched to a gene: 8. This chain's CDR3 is CASGRWTGTGNTIYF. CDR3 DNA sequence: TGTGCCAGCGGGCGCTGGACAGGGACTGGAAACACCATATATTTT.

CDR3: CASSPNTEAFF. CDR3 DNA: TGTGCCAGCTCACCAAACACTGAAGCTTTCTTT. The gene calls are TRBV18 and TRBJ1-1; D remains ambiguous. Trimming removed 2 bases from V and 2 bases from J, with 0 bases in between. CDR1 and CDR2 from the germline V gene are KGHSH and LQKENI. The CDR3 sequence is 11 residues long.

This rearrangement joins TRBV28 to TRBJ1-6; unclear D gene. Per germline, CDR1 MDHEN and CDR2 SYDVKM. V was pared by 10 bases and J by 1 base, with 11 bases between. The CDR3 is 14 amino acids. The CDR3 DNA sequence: TGTGCCACGTGGGAGACTTCCTATAATTCACCCCTCCACTTT. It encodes CATWETSYNSPLHF.

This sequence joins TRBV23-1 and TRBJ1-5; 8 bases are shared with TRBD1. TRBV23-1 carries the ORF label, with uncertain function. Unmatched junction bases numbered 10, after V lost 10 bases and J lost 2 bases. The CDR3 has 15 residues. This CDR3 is CANRKAGQGNQPQHF. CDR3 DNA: TGCGCCAACAGAAAAGCGGGACAGGGCAATCAGCCCCAGCATTTT.

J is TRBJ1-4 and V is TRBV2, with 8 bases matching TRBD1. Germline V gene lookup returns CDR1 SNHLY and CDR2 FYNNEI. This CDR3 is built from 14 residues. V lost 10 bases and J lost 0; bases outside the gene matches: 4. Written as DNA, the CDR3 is TGTGCCACCCACAGGGGGGCAACTAATGAAAAACTGTTTTTT. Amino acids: CATHRGATNEKLFF.

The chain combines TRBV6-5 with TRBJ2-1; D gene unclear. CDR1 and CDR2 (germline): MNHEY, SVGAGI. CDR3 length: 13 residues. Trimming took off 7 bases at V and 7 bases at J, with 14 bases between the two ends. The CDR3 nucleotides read TGTGCCAGCATGAAACTCCTCTCTAATGAGCAGTTCTTC. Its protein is CASMKLLSNEQFF.

The CDR3 sequence: CASSLGTGAPREQYF. The CDR3 DNA follows: TGTGCCAGCAGCTTGGGGACAGGGGCCCCGAGAGAGCAGTACTTC. The V and J genes are TRBV7-6 and TRBJ2-7, with 10 bases fitting TRBD1. Trimming removed 3 bases from V and 7 bases from J; junction bases left unmatched: 9. The CDR3 has 15 amino acids. The V gene's germline CDR1 is SGHVS and CDR2 FNYEAQ.

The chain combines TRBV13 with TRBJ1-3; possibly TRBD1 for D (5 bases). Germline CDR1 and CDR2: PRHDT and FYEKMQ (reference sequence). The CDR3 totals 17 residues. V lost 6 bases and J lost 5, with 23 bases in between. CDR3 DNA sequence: TGTGCCAGCAGGACCCGAAACCGGGACTCGGAGCGAAACACCATATATTTT. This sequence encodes CASRTRNRDSERNTIYF.

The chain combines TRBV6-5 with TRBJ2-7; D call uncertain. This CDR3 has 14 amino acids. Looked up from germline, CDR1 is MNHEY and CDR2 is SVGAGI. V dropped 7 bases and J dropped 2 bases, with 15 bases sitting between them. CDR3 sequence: CASTEQGPTYEQYF. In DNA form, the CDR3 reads TGTGCCAGCACCGAACAAGGTCCCACCTACGAGCAGTACTTC.

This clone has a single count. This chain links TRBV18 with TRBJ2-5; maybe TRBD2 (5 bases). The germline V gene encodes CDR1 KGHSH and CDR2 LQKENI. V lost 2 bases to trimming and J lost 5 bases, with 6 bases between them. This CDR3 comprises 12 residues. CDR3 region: CASSPGEETQYF. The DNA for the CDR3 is TGTGCCAGCTCACCAGGGGAGGAGACCCAGTACTTC. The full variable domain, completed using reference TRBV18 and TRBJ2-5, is NAGVMQNPRHLVRRRGQEARLRCSPMKGHSHVYWYRQLPEEGLKFMVYLQKENIIDESGMPKERFSAEFPKEGPSILRIQQVVRGDSAAYFCASSPGEETQYFGPGTRLLVL.

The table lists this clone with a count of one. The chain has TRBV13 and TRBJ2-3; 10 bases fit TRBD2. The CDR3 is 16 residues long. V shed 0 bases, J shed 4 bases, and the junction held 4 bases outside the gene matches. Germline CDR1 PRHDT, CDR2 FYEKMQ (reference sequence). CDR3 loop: CASSLGQREGPDTQYF. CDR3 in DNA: TGTGCCAGCAGCTTAGGCCAGCGGGAGGGCCCAGATACGCAGTATTTT. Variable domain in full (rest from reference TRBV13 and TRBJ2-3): AAGVIQSPRHLIKEKRETATLKCYPIPRHDTVYWYQQGPGQDPQFLISFYEKMQSDKGSIPDRFSAQQFSDYHSELNMSSLELGDSALYFCASSLGQREGPDTQYFGPGTRLTVL.

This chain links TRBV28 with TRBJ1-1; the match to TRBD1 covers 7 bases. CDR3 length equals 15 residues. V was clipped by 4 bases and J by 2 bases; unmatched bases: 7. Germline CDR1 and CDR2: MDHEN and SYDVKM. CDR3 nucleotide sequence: TGTGCCAGCAGTTCTTGGACAGGTCCTAACACTGAAGCTTTCTTT. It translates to CASSSWTGPNTEAFF.

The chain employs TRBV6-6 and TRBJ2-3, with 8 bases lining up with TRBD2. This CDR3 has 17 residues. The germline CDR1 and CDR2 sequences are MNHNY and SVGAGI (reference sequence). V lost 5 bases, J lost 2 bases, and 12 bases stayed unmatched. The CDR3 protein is CASSPRGGRRITDTQYF. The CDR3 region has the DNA TGTGCCAGCAGTCCCCGGGGGGGAAGGAGGATCACAGATACGCAGTATTTT.

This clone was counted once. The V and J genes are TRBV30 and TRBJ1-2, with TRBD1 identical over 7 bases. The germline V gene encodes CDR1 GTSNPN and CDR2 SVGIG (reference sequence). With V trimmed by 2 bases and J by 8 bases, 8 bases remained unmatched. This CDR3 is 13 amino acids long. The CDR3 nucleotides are TGTGCCTGGAGTCGCGACAGGGTAGCCGGCTACACCTTC. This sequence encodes CAWSRDRVAGYTF.

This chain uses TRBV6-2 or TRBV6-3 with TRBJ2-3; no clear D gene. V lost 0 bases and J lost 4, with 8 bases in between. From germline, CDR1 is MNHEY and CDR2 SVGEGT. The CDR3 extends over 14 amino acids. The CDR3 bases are TGTGCCAGCAGTTACTCCTCGGGCCCAGATACGCAGTATTTT. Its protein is CASSYSSGPDTQYF.

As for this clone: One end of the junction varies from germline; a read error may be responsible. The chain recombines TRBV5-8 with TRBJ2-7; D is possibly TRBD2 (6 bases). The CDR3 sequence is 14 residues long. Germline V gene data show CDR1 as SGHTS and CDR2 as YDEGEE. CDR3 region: CASTLRRGKWFLDF. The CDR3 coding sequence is TGTGCCAGCACCCTGAGGAGGGGTAAATGGTTCTTGGACTTC.

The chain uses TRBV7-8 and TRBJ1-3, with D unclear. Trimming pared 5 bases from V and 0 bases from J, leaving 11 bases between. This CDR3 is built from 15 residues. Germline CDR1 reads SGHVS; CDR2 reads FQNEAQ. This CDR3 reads CASSTDLLSGNTIYF. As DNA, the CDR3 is TGTGCCAGCAGCACCGACCTACTCTCTGGAAACACCATATATTTT. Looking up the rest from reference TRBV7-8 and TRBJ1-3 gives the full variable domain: GAGVSQSPRYKVAKRGQDVALRCDPISGHVSLFWYQQALGQGPEFLTYFQNEAQLDKSGLPSDRFFAERPEGSVSTLKIQRTQQEDSAVYLCASSTDLLSGNTIYFGEGSWLTVV.